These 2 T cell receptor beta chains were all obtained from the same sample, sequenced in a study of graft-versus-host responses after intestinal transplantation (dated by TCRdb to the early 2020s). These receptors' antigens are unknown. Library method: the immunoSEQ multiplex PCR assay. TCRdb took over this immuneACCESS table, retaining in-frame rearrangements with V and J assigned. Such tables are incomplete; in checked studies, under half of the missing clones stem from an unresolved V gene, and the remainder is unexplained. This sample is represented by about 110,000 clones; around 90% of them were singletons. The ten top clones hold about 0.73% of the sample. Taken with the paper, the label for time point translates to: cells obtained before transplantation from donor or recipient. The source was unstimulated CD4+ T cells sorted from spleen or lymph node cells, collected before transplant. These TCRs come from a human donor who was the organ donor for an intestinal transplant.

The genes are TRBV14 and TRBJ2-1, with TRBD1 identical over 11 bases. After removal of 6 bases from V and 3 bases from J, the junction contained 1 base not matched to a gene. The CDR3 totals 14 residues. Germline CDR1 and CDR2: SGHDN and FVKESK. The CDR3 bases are TGTGCCAGCAGGGGACAGGGGGGCTACAATGAGCAGTTCTTC. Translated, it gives CASRGQGGYNEQFF.

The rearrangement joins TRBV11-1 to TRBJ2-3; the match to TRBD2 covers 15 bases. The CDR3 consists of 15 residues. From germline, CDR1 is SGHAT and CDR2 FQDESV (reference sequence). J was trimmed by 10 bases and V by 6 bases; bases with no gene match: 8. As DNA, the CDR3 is TGTGCCAGCAGACCCGGACTAGCGGGGGGGCCCGCGCAGTATTTT. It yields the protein CASRPGLAGGPAQYF.